This TCR beta chain is drawn from a study of post-analysis software for immune sequencing data. Notes on this clonotype: Its antigen is not known.

Germline assignment: CDR1 MNHNS and CDR2 SASEGT. Trimming took off 0 bases at V and 4 bases at J, with 9 bases between the two ends. This CDR3 has 14 residues. The library was made from cDNA and included unique molecular identifiers. TCRdb re-called the PCR reads with MiXCR, one entry per CDR3 protein. The data hold about 400,000 distinct CDR3 sequences, with about a third observed a single time. The study's findings and limits: Roughly 5 TRBV segments occurring more often in patients than controls included TRBV5-6, TRBV5-1 and TRBV20-1.

The source of this sequence is a girl aged 5-17 years with multiple sclerosis. Sequencing was carried out using blood. V usage is TRBV6-1 and J usage is TRBJ1-2; no clear D gene. Here the CDR3 reads CASSEAGGSYGYTF. The CDR3 DNA is TGTGCCAGCAGTGAAGCGGGAGGCAGCTATGGCTACACCTTC.